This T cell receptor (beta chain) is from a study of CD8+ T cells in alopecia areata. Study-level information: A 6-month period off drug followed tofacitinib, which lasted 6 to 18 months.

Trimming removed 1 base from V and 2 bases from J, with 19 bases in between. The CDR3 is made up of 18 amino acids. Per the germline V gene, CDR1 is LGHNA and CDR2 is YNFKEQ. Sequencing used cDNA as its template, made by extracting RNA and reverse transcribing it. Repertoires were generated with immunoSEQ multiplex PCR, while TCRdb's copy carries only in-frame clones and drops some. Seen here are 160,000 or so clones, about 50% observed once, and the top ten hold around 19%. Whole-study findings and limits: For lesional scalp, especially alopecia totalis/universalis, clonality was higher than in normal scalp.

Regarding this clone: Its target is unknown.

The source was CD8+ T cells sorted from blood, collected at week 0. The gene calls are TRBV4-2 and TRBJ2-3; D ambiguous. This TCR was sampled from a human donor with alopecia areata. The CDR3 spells CASSQGRAGDEDTDTQYF. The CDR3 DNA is TGTGCCAGCAGCCAAGGTCGCGCCGGCGATGAGGACACAGATACGCAGTATTTT.